A selection of T cell receptor beta chains follows, all from one sample in a study of T cell changes during pregnancy in multiple sclerosis. Method: immunoSEQ multiplex PCR; TCRdb's copy keeps in-frame clones and lacks some. The sample yields 30,000 to 35,000 clones, 88% seen once. Source: CD4+ T cells from peripheral blood mononuclear cells, taken in the first trimester of pregnancy. The receptors were sampled from a female donor in good health, enrolled as a control in a pregnancy study. Each CDR3 is given with its conserved first and last residue. D genes are given only for firm matches. Expanded clones get a size class; other rows say once, few or many, or leave the size out.

j_gene | v_gene | abundance | d_gene | CDR3aa | CDR3nt
TRBJ1-2 | TRBV6-1 | - | - | CASSESGSRGYTF | TGTGCCAGCAGTGAATCCGGGTCGCGGGGCTACACCTTC
TRBJ1-4 | TRBV27 | - | - | CASSFIGLGDEKLFF | TGTGCCAGCAGTTTTATAGGCCTAGGCGATGAAAAACTGTTTTTT
TRBJ1-4 | TRBV2 | - | - | CASSEGALRGNEKLFF | TGTGCCAGCAGTGAGGGGGCCCTACGGGGTAATGAAAAACTGTTTTTT
TRBJ1-1 | TRBV4-2 | - | - | CASSQEYLGIGNTEAFF | TGTGCCAGCAGCCAAGAATATTTGGGCATCGGGAACACTGAAGCTTTCTTT
TRBJ1-1 | TRBV7-9 | - | - | CASSSGVLLNTEAFF | TGTGCCAGCAGCTCGGGGGTACTCCTGAACACTGAAGCTTTCTTT
TRBJ2-5 | TRBV5-1 | once | - | CASRGTSPLETQYF | TGCGCCAGCAGAGGGACATCTCCCCTAGAGACCCAGTACTTC
TRBJ1-2 | TRBV19 | - | TRBD1 | CASSFFRDSNYGYTF | TGTGCCAGTAGCTTTTTCCGGGACAGTAACTATGGCTACACCTTC
TRBJ2-2 | TRBV10-3 | - | TRBD2 | CATRLAGGRGTGELFF | TGTGCCACCCGACTAGCGGGGGGGCGGGGCACCGGGGAGCTGTTTTTT
TRBJ1-2 | TRBV5-4 | - | - | CASSLTVATDYGYTF | TGTGCCAGCAGCCTGACAGTTGCAACGGACTATGGCTACACCTTC
TRBJ2-1 | TRBV11-2 | once | TRBD2 | CASSLDLTGGYNEQFF | TGTGCCAGCAGCTTAGATCTGACGGGGGGATATAATGAGCAGTTCTTC
TRBJ2-5 | TRBV18 | once | TRBD1 | CASSPDRGLQETQYF | TGTGCCAGCTCACCCGACAGGGGTCTCCAAGAGACCCAGTACTTC
TRBJ1-1 | TRBV2 | few | - | CASKHGKRAFF | TGTGCCAGCAAGCACGGTAAGAGAGCTTTCTTT
TRBJ1-1 | TRBV11-2 | - | - | CASSSGRVTEAFF | TGTGCCAGCAGCTCTGGGAGGGTCACTGAAGCTTTCTTT
TRBJ2-6 | TRBV5-6 | - | - | CASSWGAGANVLTF | TGTGCCAGCAGCTGGGGAGCTGGGGCCAACGTCCTGACTTTC
TRBJ1-3 | TRBV5-1 | - | - | CASSLTGDSGNTIYF | TGCGCCAGCAGCTTGACCGGGGACTCTGGAAACACCATATATTTT
TRBJ1-2 | TRBV7-6 | - | - | CASSLDGTGPGYTF | TGTGCCAGCAGCTTAGATGGCACAGGGCCCGGCTACACCTTC
TRBJ2-7 | TRBV11-3 | - | TRBD1 | CASSLARGQTGEQYF | TGTGCCAGCAGCTTAGCGAGGGGGCAAACAGGAGAGCAGTACTTC
TRBJ2-7 | TRBV10-3 | once | - | CAIRRQGGTYEQYF | TGTGCCATCAGAAGACAGGGAGGAACCTACGAGCAGTACTTC
TRBJ2-2 | TRBV5-1 | - | - | CASSLGGRRGTGELFF | TGCGCCAGCAGCTTGGGAGGCAGGAGGGGCACCGGGGAGCTGTTTTTT
TRBJ1-2 | TRBV19 | - | - | CASSPTVSYGYTF | TGTGCCAGTAGTCCGACAGTTTCCTATGGCTACACCTTC
TRBJ2-7 | TRBV7-2 | few | TRBD2 | CASSLVGLAVDEQYF | TGTGCCAGCAGCTTAGTTGGACTAGCAGTCGACGAGCAGTACTTC
TRBJ2-7 | TRBV7-2 | - | TRBD1 | CASSLGRGQGANEQYF | TGTGCCAGCAGCTTAGGTCGCGGACAGGGGGCCAACGAGCAGTACTTC
TRBJ2-7 | TRBV5-1 | - | TRBD1 | CASSLDRGREQYF | TGCGCCAGCAGCTTGGACAGGGGACGCGAGCAGTACTTC
TRBJ1-1 | TRBV6-6 | - | TRBD1 | CASSFGTVTEAFF | TGTGCCAGCAGTTTTGGGACAGTCACTGAAGCTTTCTTT
TRBJ2-1 | TRBV4-3 | - | - | CASSQDLSFAYNEQFF | TGCGCCAGCAGCCAAGATCTAAGTTTCGCCTACAATGAGCAGTTCTTC
TRBJ1-2 | TRBV30 | - | - | CAWSVARDYGYTF | TGTGCCTGGAGTGTAGCGAGGGACTATGGCTACACCTTC
TRBJ2-3 | TRBV7-2 | - | TRBD2 | CASSSSSGDTQYF | TGTGCCAGCAGCTCCTCTAGCGGAGATACGCAGTATTTT
TRBJ1-5 | TRBV4-3 | few | TRBD1 | CASSLETGGNQPQHF | TGCGCCAGCAGCCTGGAGACAGGGGGGAATCAGCCCCAGCATTTT
TRBJ2-1 | TRBV7-2 | - | TRBD2 | CASSLLGGLVAEQFF | TGTGCCAGCAGCTTACTGGGCGGACTAGTGGCTGAGCAGTTCTTC
TRBJ1-5 | TRBV4-3 | - | - | CASSQETTGNQPQHF | TGCGCCAGCAGCCAAGAGACGACGGGAAATCAGCCCCAGCATTTT
TRBJ2-2 | TRBV18 | - | - | CASSPFQNRGGELFF | TGTGCCAGCTCACCATTCCAGAATCGTGGCGGGGAGCTGTTTTTT
TRBJ1-2 | TRBV5-6 | - | TRBD1 | CASSLARTGNYGYTF | TGTGCCAGCAGCTTGGCTAGGACAGGGAACTATGGCTACACCTTC
TRBJ1-5 | TRBV7-9 | - | TRBD1 | CASSLGGTDFHSNQPQHF | TGTGCCAGCAGCTTAGGAGGGACAGACTTTCATAGCAATCAGCCCCAGCATTTT
TRBJ1-1 | TRBV29-1 | few | TRBD1 | CSEGDRGGTGEAFF | TGCAGCGAGGGGGACAGGGGAGGAACTGGTGAAGCTTTCTTT
TRBJ1-1 | TRBV25-1 | - | - | CASSESSGNWNTEAFF | TGTGCCAGCAGTGAATCCTCGGGAAACTGGAACACTGAAGCTTTCTTT
TRBJ1-1 | TRBV5-1 | - | TRBD1 | CASSVDRANTEAFF | TGCGCCAGCAGCGTCGACAGGGCGAACACTGAAGCTTTCTTT
TRBJ1-4 | TRBV19 | few | TRBD1 | CASSVGQREKLFF | TGTGCCAGTAGTGTGGGACAGCGAGAAAAACTGTTTTTT
TRBJ2-7 | TRBV21-1 | - | - | CASSKVPPLREGEQYF | TGTGCCAGCAGCAAAGTCCCCCCCCTCAGGGAAGGCGAGCAGTACTTC
TRBJ1-6 | TRBV11-3 | - | TRBD1 | CASSLTGDNSPLHF | TGTGCCAGCAGCTTGACAGGGGACAATTCACCCCTCCACTTT
TRBJ1-2 | TRBV4-1 | - | - | CASSPPGGGGYTF | TGCGCCAGCAGCCCCCCGGGGGGCGGTGGCTACACCTTC
TRBJ1-2 | TRBV6-5 | - | TRBD1 | CASRRPGQGWRGYTF | TGTGCCAGCAGACGGCCGGGACAGGGGTGGAGAGGCTACACCTTC
TRBJ2-7 | TRBV6-5 | - | - | CASSYGGEAYEQYF | TGTGCCAGCAGTTACGGCGGGGAGGCCTACGAGCAGTACTTC
TRBJ1-1 | TRBV30 | - | - | CAWRGQVWNTEAFF | TGTGCCTGGCGGGGACAAGTTTGGAACACTGAAGCTTTCTTT
TRBJ1-2 | TRBV11-2 | - | - | CASSLDSQGWGYGYTF | TGTGCCAGCAGCTTAGACTCACAGGGTTGGGGCTATGGCTACACCTTC
TRBJ2-5 | TRBV19 | few | TRBD2 | CASSAWTSGGGETQYF | TGTGCCAGTAGTGCCTGGACTAGCGGGGGCGGGGAGACCCAGTACTTC
TRBJ1-1 | TRBV11-3 | - | TRBD1 | CASSSGTGGVTEAFF | TGTGCCAGCAGCTCGGGGACAGGGGGCGTCACTGAAGCTTTCTTT
TRBJ2-5 | TRBV5-4 | - | TRBD2 | CASSFEAGGRGETQYF | TGTGCCAGCAGCTTCGAAGCGGGGGGGCGTGGAGAGACCCAGTACTTC
TRBJ2-5 | TRBV19 | - | TRBD2 | CASSIDQLAGLETQYF | TGTGCCAGTAGTATAGATCAACTAGCGGGGCTAGAGACCCAGTACTTC
TRBJ1-1 | TRBV5-6 | - | TRBD1 | CASSLDRGQLTEAFF | TGTGCCAGCAGCTTGGACAGGGGACAGCTCACTGAAGCTTTCTTT
TRBJ1-2 | TRBV30 | - | TRBD1 | CAWSAGTGDYGYTF | TGTGCCTGGAGTGCCGGGACAGGGGACTATGGCTACACCTTC
TRBJ2-5 | TRBV7-9 | once | - | CASSLGAGETQYF | TGTGCCAGCAGCTTAGGAGCGGGAGAGACCCAGTACTTC